One sample yielded the 28 T cell receptor beta chains listed below, sequenced in a study of PD-L1 blockade in urothelial cancer. TCRdb's copy holds only in-frame clones and misses some; the assay was immunoSEQ multiplex PCR. The repertoire holds tens of thousands of clones, with 85% to 90% as singletons. Documented time point: peripheral blood 6 weeks after treatment start. Specimen: PBMCs, collected around atezolizumab (anti-PD-L1) treatment. The receptors were sampled from a man aged 55 to 69 with urothelial cancer.

This chain joins TRBV30 and TRBJ1-1; 8 nucleotides align to TRBD1. This CDR3 comprises 12 residues. Looked up from germline, CDR1 is GTSNPN and CDR2 is SVGIG (reference sequence). Trimming at V came to 5 bases and at J to 11 bases, leaving 10 bases not matched to a gene. The CDR3 reads CAWDPGQGMAFF. The CDR3 region has the DNA TGTGCCTGGGATCCTGGACAGGGAATGGCTTTCTTT.

J is TRBJ1-4 and V is TRBV9; the D is unclear. This CDR3 contains 15 residues. The V gene lost 4 bases and the J gene lost 0 bases, with 10 bases spanning the gap. CDR1 is SGDLS, CDR2 YYNGEE, per germline. CDR3 in DNA: TGTGCCAGCAGCCGTGATCGGGCAACTAATGAAAAACTGTTTTTT. This sequence encodes CASSRDRATNEKLFF.

This clone was recorded once. The genes are TRBV7-9 and TRBJ2-3; D may be TRBD2 (6 bases). Trimming cost V 5 bases and J 14 bases, with 11 bases left between them. This CDR3 spans 10 amino acids. CDR1 and CDR2 from the germline V gene are SEHNR and FQNEAQ (reference sequence). Written as DNA, the CDR3 is TGTGCCAGCAGCGACGAGGAGGGGTATTTT. Translating gives CASSDEEGYF.

The rearrangement links TRBV28 to TRBJ2-4, with D possibly TRBD1 on 6 matching bases. Looked up from germline, CDR1 is MDHEN and CDR2 is SYDVKM. V was clipped by 1 base and J by 1 base, with 8 bases between them. The CDR3 consists of 15 residues. The CDR3 DNA sequence: TGTGCCAGCAGTTTATACAGGGTTGCCAAAAACATTCAGTACTTC. Its protein product is CASSLYRVAKNIQYF.

The chain carries TRBV10-3 and TRBJ2-3, with 8 bases identical to TRBD1. Germline V CDR1 and CDR2: ENHRY, SYGVKD. The CDR3 is made up of 15 amino acids. Trimming at V came to 7 bases and at J to 3 bases, leaving 9 bases not matched to a gene. This chain's CDR3 is CAINPGQVKTDTQYF. CDR3 bases: TGTGCCATCAACCCGGGACAGGTCAAGACAGATACGCAGTATTTT.

The chain recombines TRBV30 with TRBJ2-6; D is possibly TRBD1 (6 bases). V gave up 5 bases and J gave up 3 bases, with 8 bases separating them. The CDR3 length is 13 residues. Germline-derived CDR1 and CDR2 are GTSNPN and SVGIG (reference sequence). DNA for the CDR3: TGTGCCTGGTCGACAGGTGGGGCCAACGTCCTGACTTTC. It translates to CAWSTGGANVLTF.

J is TRBJ1-2 and V is TRBV7-8; 9 bases fit TRBD1. The CDR3 contains 15 residues. Germline V lookup: CDR1 SGHVS, CDR2 FQNEAQ. Trimming cost V 1 base and J 4 bases; bases outside gene matches: 4. Here the CDR3 reads CASSLVGTGSYGYTF. The CDR3 DNA is TGTGCCAGCAGCTTAGTAGGGACAGGGAGCTATGGCTACACCTTC.

The chain carries TRBV7-3 and TRBJ2-5; 8 nucleotides agree with TRBD2. V shed 2 bases and J 5 bases; nucleotides not matched to a gene: 10. This CDR3 spans 16 amino acids. The germline CDR1 and CDR2 sequences are SGHTA and FQGTGA. The CDR3: CASSLYPAGESETQYF. CDR3 bases: TGTGCCAGCAGCTTATATCCAGCGGGAGAATCTGAGACCCAGTACTTC.

This clone has just one count. The V call is TRBV6-5, the J call TRBJ1-3, with no clear D. Germline CDR1 and CDR2: MNHEY and SVGAGI. The length of the CDR3 is 13 residues. With 6 bases removed from V and 4 bases from J, the gap between germline ends came to 10 bases. CDR3 region: CASRPPGGNTIYF. DNA for the CDR3: TGTGCCAGCAGGCCCCCGGGAGGAAACACCATATATTTT.

The chain is built from TRBV7-2 and TRBJ2-7; 13 nucleotides align to TRBD2. The V gene end was trimmed by 5 bases and the J gene end by 3 bases; junction bases not matched to a gene: 4. The CDR3 is 15 amino acids. Germline V gene sequence: CDR1 SGHTA, CDR2 FQGNSA. The CDR3 sequence is CASSTTSGRGYEQYF. In DNA, the CDR3 is TGTGCCAGCAGCACAACTAGCGGGAGGGGCTACGAGCAGTACTTC.

This rearrangement joins TRBV4-2 to TRBJ2-1; 7 bases map to TRBD2. The CDR3 covers 18 residues. Germline loops: CDR1 LGHNA, CDR2 YNFKEQ. Trimming removed 0 bases from V and 3 bases from J; junction bases left unmatched: 11. CDR3 in amino acids: CASSQDFESGADYNEQFF. The CDR3 region has the DNA TGTGCCAGCAGCCAAGATTTTGAGAGCGGGGCTGACTACAATGAGCAGTTCTTC.

The gene calls are TRBV7-9 and TRBJ2-1, with TRBD2 matching over 9 bases. With 3 bases clipped from V and 7 bases from J, the junction kept 13 bases outside the gene matches. Germline V gene sequence: CDR1 SEHNR, CDR2 FQNEAQ (reference sequence). The CDR3 contains 17 residues. CDR3 DNA: TGTGCCAGCAGCTTTAGTGCGGTAGCGGGAGAGGGAAATGAGCAGTTCTTC. This gives the protein CASSFSAVAGEGNEQFF. The variable domain in full, completed from reference TRBV7-9 and TRBJ2-1, reads DTGVSQNPRHKITKRGQNVTFRCDPISEHNRLYWYRQTLGQGPEFLTYFQNEAQLEKSRLLSDRFSAERPKGSFSTLEIQRTEQGDSAMYLCASSFSAVAGEGNEQFFGPGTRLTVL.

This chain links TRBV11-2 with TRBJ1-1, with 8 bases aligning to TRBD1. CDR1 and CDR2 from the germline V gene are SGHAT and FQNNGV. The trim removed 1 base at V and 9 bases at J, leaving 7 bases unmatched. This CDR3 has 14 residues. The CDR3 DNA follows: TGTGCCAGCAGCTTAGTCGCGGACAGGGCCAAAGCTTTCTTT. It encodes CASSLVADRAKAFF. The whole variable domain, remainder taken from reference TRBV11-2 and TRBJ1-1, is EAGVAQSPRYKIIEKRQSVAFWCNPISGHATLYWYQQILGQGPKLLIQFQNNGVVDDSQLPKDRFSAERLKGVDSTLKIQPAKLEDSAVYLCASSLVADRAKAFFGQGTRLTVV.

The chain uses TRBV11-2 and TRBJ2-5; 12 bases are shared with TRBD2. The length of the CDR3 is 16 residues. V dropped 5 bases and J dropped 1; count of bases not matched to a gene: 5. Germline lookup yields CDR1 SGHAT and CDR2 FQNNGV. The CDR3 reads CASSIRLAGVQETQYF. CDR3 in DNA: TGTGCCAGCAGCATAAGACTAGCGGGAGTCCAAGAGACCCAGTACTTC.

The chain recombines TRBV6-5 with TRBJ2-7; 7 bases map to TRBD2. This CDR3 has 15 amino acids. The V and J ends lost 6 bases and 3 bases, in that order; junction bases with no gene match: 11. Germline CDR1 MNHEY, CDR2 SVGAGI. CDR3 residues: CASRFIGGGYYEQYF. The CDR3 DNA reads as TGTGCCAGCAGGTTCATTGGCGGGGGATACTACGAGCAGTACTTC.

This chain joins TRBV10-3 and TRBJ2-1, with 9 bases that match TRBD2. CDR1 is ENHRY and CDR2 is SYGVKD in the germline V gene. J was trimmed by 6 bases and V by 3 bases; bases with no gene match: 9. There are 16 residues in the CDR3. CDR3 amino acids: CAISDPLAGPRNEQFF. The CDR3 bases are TGTGCCATCAGTGACCCTCTAGCGGGGCCCCGCAATGAGCAGTTCTTC.

V gene TRBV28 combines with J gene TRBJ2-7, with 10 bases identical to TRBD2. The CDR3 is 17 amino acids. Germline CDR1 reads MDHEN; CDR2 reads SYDVKM. V was clipped by 6 bases and J by 1 base; unmatched bases: 12. The CDR3 region has the DNA TGTGCCAGCAGATCGAGCGGGAGGGAGACGGCTTCCTACGAGCAGTACTTC. Protein product: CASRSSGRETASYEQYF. Based on the CDR3 plus reference TRBV28 and TRBJ2-7, the full variable domain is DVKVTQSSRYLVKRTGEKVFLECVQDMDHENMFWYRQDPGLGLRLIYFSYDVKMKEKGDIPEGYSVSREKKERFSLILESASTNQTSMYLCASRSSGRETASYEQYFGPGTRLTVT.

This clone was found once. The J gene is TRBJ1-2, the V gene TRBV27, with D maybe TRBD1 (6 bases). The germline V gene has CDR1 MNHEY and CDR2 SMNVEV (reference sequence). Trimming removed 8 bases at V and 8 bases at J, with 15 bases between. The CDR3 spans 12 residues. In DNA form, the CDR3 reads TGTGCCAGCCGGGGGGCGGAGCGGGGCTACACCTTC. Amino acid sequence: CASRGAERGYTF.

This rearrangement joins TRBV5-6 to TRBJ1-5; the match to TRBD1 covers 12 bases. Germline CDR1 and CDR2: SGHDT and YYEEEE. The CDR3 totals 15 residues. V shed 2 bases and J 6 bases; nucleotides not matched to a gene: 3. DNA for the CDR3: TGTGCCAGCAGCTTCGGGACAGGGGGCTCTCAGCCCCAGCATTTT. Residues: CASSFGTGGSQPQHF.

The chain is built from TRBV6-1 and TRBJ1-2; 9 bases line up with TRBD1. Germline V gene data show CDR1 as MNHNS and CDR2 as SASEGT. V shed 6 bases and J 1 base; nucleotides not matched to a gene: 6. CDR3 length: 15 amino acids. The CDR3 spells CASSLTGGSNYGYTF. As DNA, the CDR3 is TGTGCCAGCAGCCTGACAGGGGGTAGTAACTATGGCTACACCTTC.

This clone appeared once. V and J are TRBV6-4 and TRBJ2-1; D is possibly TRBD1 (6 bases). Germline CDR1 and CDR2: MRHNA and SNTAGT. The CDR3 is 15 residues long. Trimming removed 2 bases from V and 10 bases from J, with 18 bases in between. The CDR3 DNA follows: TGTGCCAGCAGTGACACCGGAGTTGGGACACGGGAGCAGTTCTTC. It is translated as CASSDTGVGTREQFF.

The V gene is TRBV19, the J gene TRBJ1-5; D gene unclear. Germline loops: CDR1 LNHDA, CDR2 SQIVND (reference sequence). The V end was cut by 8 bases, the J end by 0 bases, with 8 bases between. CDR3 length: 13 residues. The chain's CDR3 is CASLSDSNQPQHF. CDR3 DNA sequence: TGTGCCAGTCTCAGTGATAGCAATCAGCCCCAGCATTTT.

This clone was observed a single time. The CDR3 spells CASSPDRQNTEAFF. CDR3 sequence (DNA): TGCGCCAGCAGCCCGGACAGACAGAACACTGAAGCTTTCTTT. The chain recombines TRBV5-1 with TRBJ1-1; D possibly corresponds to TRBD1 (6 bases). Trimming removed 4 bases from V and 1 base from J, with 11 bases in between. The germline CDR1 and CDR2 sequences are SGHRS and YFSETQ. The CDR3 is 14 residues long.

The genes are TRBV4-1 and TRBJ2-1; 9 nucleotides align to TRBD1. Germline CDR1 reads MGHRA; CDR2 reads YSYEKL. CDR3 size: 20 residues. J gave up 8 bases and V 4 bases, and 24 bases lay outside the gene matches. CDR3 DNA sequence: TGCGCCAGCAGCCGCCCTACGGGGATTGGGAGCGGACAGGGGAGGGATGAGCAGTTCTTC. Amino acid sequence: CASSRPTGIGSGQGRDEQFF.

For the CDR3, the DNA is TGTGCCATCAGTGGTGGGACAGGGGGCTACACAGATACGCAGTATTTT. This gives the protein CAISGGTGGYTDTQYF. The chain recombines TRBV10-3 with TRBJ2-3, with TRBD1 identical over 12 bases. In germline, CDR1 is ENHRY, CDR2 SYGVKD. The CDR3 covers 16 residues. V was clipped by 4 bases and J by 2 bases; unmatched bases: 4.

The chain couples TRBV6-1 to TRBJ2-3, with D perhaps TRBD2 (6 bases). Germline CDR1 and CDR2: MNHNS and SASEGT. V lost 4 bases, J lost 5 bases, and 10 bases lay in between. This CDR3 region has 13 residues. The CDR3 reads CASSVIGRDTQYF. The CDR3 nucleotides read TGTGCCAGCAGTGTTATCGGGAGAGATACGCAGTATTTT.

V gene TRBV6-1 combines with J gene TRBJ1-5; D gene unclear. The V and J ends lost 4 bases and 2 bases respectively, with 12 bases between them. The germline V gene has CDR1 MNHNS and CDR2 SASEGT. This CDR3 is 15 amino acids long. The CDR3 DNA sequence: TGTGCCAGCAGTGTTACTCGAGGCGGCAATCAGCCCCAGCATTTT. It encodes CASSVTRGGNQPQHF.

This chain's CDR3 is CARSFERRSSLADTQYF. CDR3 bases: TGTGCCAGAAGCTTCGAGCGGAGGTCTAGCCTAGCTGATACGCAGTATTTT. This chain connects TRBV5-3 to TRBJ2-3; a possible D gene is TRBD2 (5 bases). TRBV5-3 is marked as an open reading frame, function uncertain. The CDR3 length is 17 residues. The V gene lost 2 bases and the J gene lost 6 bases, with 22 bases spanning the gap.